The 27 T cell receptor beta chains reported below all come from one sample, sequenced in a study of T cells after yellow fever vaccination. MiXCR was run by TCRdb on the 5' RACE reads, yielding one entry per CDR3 protein. The sample lists some 120,000 distinct CDR3 sequences; 12% to 15% were seen once. Sequences were derived from CD8+ T cells sorted from PBMCs, sampled 5 days after the yellow fever booster vaccination. The receptors derive from a man between 18 and 35 years old who received the YFV17D yellow fever vaccine.

This clonotype was counted only a few times. The chain is built from TRBV12-3 or TRBV12-4 and TRBJ2-2, with D possibly matching TRBD1 (5 bases). Trimming removed 3 bases at V and 5 bases at J, with 13 bases between. CDR3 length: 15 residues. In nucleotides, the CDR3 is TGTGCCAGCAGTTTCACAGGCACCGGAACCGGGGAGCTGTTTTTT. Translated: CASSFTGTGTGELFF.

This clonotype came up many times. This chain connects TRBV11-3 to TRBJ2-1, with 8 bases matching TRBD2. CDR1 SGHNT and CDR2 YENEEA come from the germline V gene. J lost 8 bases, V lost 4 bases, and 16 bases had no gene match. The CDR3 is 17 residues long. CDR3 in DNA: TGTGCCAGCAGCTACCCGCTATCGCGGGGGGCCGGGGATGAGCAGTTCTTC. This gives the protein CASSYPLSRGAGDEQFF.

The chain combines TRBV28 with TRBJ2-7, with no clear D. The CDR3 totals 14 residues. Germline-derived CDR1 and CDR2 are MDHEN and SYDVKM. Trimming pared 5 bases from V and 0 bases from J, leaving 11 bases between. CDR3 DNA: TGTGCCAGCAGTGAGACGGCGACCTCCTACGAGCAGTACGTC. Translated: CASSETATSYEQYV.

The rearrangement uses TRBV20-1 and TRBJ1-5, with D unresolved. Trimming pared 4 bases from V and 0 bases from J, leaving 13 bases between. Germline CDR1 DFQATT, CDR2 SNEGSKA (reference sequence). This CDR3 spans 15 amino acids. The CDR3 is CSAKAGRYSNQPQHF. The CDR3 nucleotides read TGCAGTGCTAAGGCAGGACGGTATAGCAATCAGCCCCAGCATTTT.

This clonotype has just a few counts. The chain's CDR3 is CASSGWNTEAFF. CDR3 DNA: TGTGCCAGCAGTGGTTGGAACACTGAAGCTTTCTTT. This chain joins TRBV6-1 and TRBJ1-1; no clear D gene. The CDR3 is 12 amino acids. The germline V gene has CDR1 MNHNS and CDR2 SASEGT. V was shortened by 4 bases and J by 1 base, with 4 bases between the two germline ends.

This clonotype appeared many times. The chain carries TRBV12-3 or TRBV12-4 and TRBJ2-2, with TRBD1 matching over 7 bases. The CDR3 loop spans 15 amino acids. After removal of 6 bases from V and 5 bases from J, the junction contained 9 bases not matched to a gene. The DNA of the CDR3 is TGTGCCAGCAGCCCTCGGGACAGAGGAACCGGGGAGCTGTTTTTT. It translates to CASSPRDRGTGELFF.

This clonotype was seen repeatedly, ten times or more. The gene calls are TRBV4-1 and TRBJ2-4, with a possible D match to TRBD1 (5 bases). The CDR3 is 16 amino acids. Germline V gene sequence: CDR1 MGHRA, CDR2 YSYEKL. V was cut by 1 base and J by 4 bases, with 14 bases left in between. The CDR3 DNA sequence: TGCGCCAGCAGCCAAGTTGTGGCCAGGGCTAAAAACATTCAGTACTTC. Translation gives CASSQVVARAKNIQYF.

The rearrangement joins TRBV10-2 to TRBJ2-3; 9 bases match TRBD1. This CDR3 is 16 amino acids long. Losses at the gene ends were 5 bases for V and 0 bases for J; bases not matched to a gene: 6. Germline loops: CDR1 WSHSY, CDR2 SAAADI. This CDR3 reads CASSRRTGASTDTQYF. For the CDR3, the DNA is TGCGCCAGCAGTCGACGGACAGGGGCTAGCACAGATACGCAGTATTTT.

The rearrangement uses TRBV5-1 and TRBJ1-6; the match to TRBD1 covers 7 bases. The ends lost 3 bases at V and 8 bases at J; junction bases unmatched: 5. The germline gives CDR1 SGHRS, CDR2 YFSETQ. The CDR3 is made up of 14 amino acids. CDR3 bases: TGCGCCAGCAGCTCGACAGGGATCGATTCACCCCTCCACTTT. This codes for CASSSTGIDSPLHF. The variable domain in full, with the rest retrieved from reference TRBV5-1 and TRBJ1-6, is KAGVTQTPRYLIKTRGQQVTLSCSPISGHRSVSWYQQTPGQGLQFLFEYFSETQRNKGNFPGRFSGRQFSNSRSEMNVSTLELGDSALYLCASSSTGIDSPLHFGNGTRLTVT.

The V call is TRBV6-5, the J call TRBJ2-1; D unresolved. Trimming removed 2 bases at V and 1 base at J, with 6 bases between. The germline V gene has CDR1 MNHEY and CDR2 SVGAGI. The CDR3 is made up of 14 amino acids. CDR3 sequence: CASSYRLSYNEQFF. CDR3 DNA: TGTGCCAGCAGTTACAGGTTGTCCTACAATGAGCAGTTCTTC.

The chain carries TRBV7-9 and TRBJ2-7; maybe TRBD1 (5 bases). The CDR3 has 11 amino acids. V lost 0 bases, J lost 11 bases, and 8 bases lay in between. The V gene's germline CDR1 is SEHNR and CDR2 FQNEAQ (reference sequence). This chain's CDR3 is CASSLATEKYF. DNA for the CDR3: TGTGCCAGCAGCTTAGCGACAGAAAAGTACTTC.

This clonotype was seen more than once but under ten times. CDR3 in amino acids: CASSDRGQSGEKLFF. The CDR3 DNA sequence: TGCGCCAGCAGCGACCGGGGACAGTCGGGGGAAAAACTGTTTTTT. The chain combines TRBV4-1 with TRBJ1-4; the match to TRBD1 covers 7 bases. The CDR3 consists of 15 residues. V lost 5 bases and J lost 8; bases outside the gene matches: 11. Germline lookup yields CDR1 MGHRA and CDR2 YSYEKL.

The DNA for the CDR3 is TGTGCCAGCCATGTGGGAATGAACACTGAAGCTTTCTTT. This translates into CASHVGMNTEAFF. The V call is TRBV6-5, the J call TRBJ1-1; D not resolved. V was trimmed by 8 bases and J by 0 bases, leaving 10 bases between them. This CDR3 is built from 13 residues. Germline V gene data show CDR1 as MNHEY and CDR2 as SVGAGI.

The rearrangement joins TRBV12-3 or TRBV12-4 to TRBJ2-3; 13 nucleotides agree with TRBD2. V lost 5 bases, J lost 2 bases, and 16 bases stayed unmatched. The CDR3 sequence is 20 residues long. CDR3 nucleotide sequence: TGTGCCAGCAGTCTAACCTCCGGGACTAGCGGGGCCTATCACACAGATACGCAGTATTTT. Protein: CASSLTSGTSGAYHTDTQYF.

The rearrangement uses TRBV7-2 and TRBJ2-3; D might be TRBD2 (5 bases). This CDR3 has 11 residues. Germline V lookup: CDR1 SGHTA, CDR2 FQGNSA. Trimming removed 4 bases at V and 8 bases at J, with 7 bases between. The CDR3: CASSSEGTQYF. The CDR3 DNA reads TGTGCCAGCAGCTCTGAGGGTACGCAGTATTTT. Full variable domain (remainder filled in from reference TRBV7-2 and TRBJ2-3): GAGVSQSPSNKVTEKGKDVELRCDPISGHTALYWYRQSLGQGLEFLIYFQGNSAPDKSGLPSDRFSAERTGGSVSTLTIQRTQQEDSAVYLCASSSEGTQYFGPGTRLTVL.

Only a few counts were recorded for this clonotype. The J gene is TRBJ1-1, the V gene TRBV2, with D possibly matching TRBD1 (6 bases). CDR3 length: 15 amino acids. Germline lookup yields CDR1 SNHLY and CDR2 FYNNEI. V dropped 3 bases and J dropped 4 bases, with 15 bases sitting between them. CDR3 region: CASSDFRGKGTEAFF. The DNA of the CDR3 is TGTGCCAGCAGTGACTTCAGGGGTAAGGGCACTGAAGCTTTCTTT.

As to this clonotype: Here the CDR3 omits its conserved ending phenylalanine or tryptophan, so a read error is the likely source. The CDR3 is CSARPFDRGSTEAFC. For the CDR3, the DNA is TGCAGTGCTAGACCTTTCGACAGGGGGTCCACTGAAGCTTTCTGT. V usage is TRBV20-1 and J usage is TRBJ1-1, with TRBD1 matching 9 bases. Germline trimming cut 2 bases from V and 4 bases from J; bases unmatched to any gene: 8. Germline CDR1 DFQATT, CDR2 SNEGSKA (reference sequence). CDR3 length equals 15 residues.

The V and J genes are TRBV6-1 and TRBJ2-6; D remains ambiguous. Germline loops: CDR1 MNHNS, CDR2 SASEGT. Trimming left V 1 base short and J 2 bases short, with 3 bases between. This CDR3 is 14 amino acids long. The CDR3 DNA reads TGTGCCAGCAGTGAAGGGGCTGGGGCCAACGTCCTGACTTTC. Its protein product is CASSEGAGANVLTF.

The chain employs TRBV7-2 and TRBJ1-1; D not certain. Per the germline V gene, CDR1 is SGHTA and CDR2 is FQGNSA. The CDR3 length is 12 residues. Deletions cut 4 bases from V and 6 bases from J, with 9 bases between. The CDR3: CASSSNMPEAFF. CDR3 sequence (DNA): TGTGCCAGCAGCTCCAATATGCCTGAAGCTTTCTTT.

This clonotype has only a few counts. V gene TRBV5-6 combines with J gene TRBJ2-7; a possible D gene is TRBD1 (6 bases). The CDR3 contains 13 residues. V was clipped by 4 bases and J by 4 bases, with 12 bases between them. Germline V gives CDR1 SGHDT, CDR2 YYEEEE. Here the CDR3 reads CASSNYRVYEQYV. Here the CDR3 DNA reads TGTGCCAGCAGCAATTACAGGGTTTACGAGCAGTACGTC.

V is TRBV5-1 and J is TRBJ2-3; 8 nucleotides agree with TRBD2. From germline, CDR1 is SGHRS and CDR2 YFSETQ. With 0 bases clipped from V and 5 bases from J, the junction kept 5 bases outside the gene matches. The CDR3 is 15 residues long. CDR3 region: CASSLEVAGLDTQYF. DNA of the CDR3: TGCGCCAGCAGCTTGGAGGTAGCGGGGTTAGATACGCAGTATTTT.

The chain links TRBV21-1 to TRBJ2-7; the D segment call TRBD2 is taken from the table without a DNA check. TRBV21-1 is deemed a pseudogene. The CDR3 has 15 amino acids. As DNA, the CDR3 is TGTGCCAGCAGCAAAGAGGGCTTGGACTCCTACGAGCAGTACGTC. Its protein product is CASSKEGLDSYEQYV.

J is TRBJ1-2 and V is TRBV29-1; D perhaps matches TRBD1 (6 bases). There are 12 residues in the CDR3. The V gene lost 7 bases and the J gene lost 1 base, with 10 bases spanning the gap. Per the germline V gene, CDR1 is SQVTM and CDR2 is ANQGSEA. The CDR3 DNA is TGCAGCGCCGGACAGAGTAACTATGGCTACACCTTC. Translated: CSAGQSNYGYTF.

The sample holds a few counts of this clonotype. The chain carries TRBV4-1 and TRBJ2-5; a possible D gene is TRBD1 (6 bases). Germline CDR1 reads MGHRA; CDR2 reads YSYEKL. CDR3 size: 15 residues. The V gene lost 6 bases and the J gene lost 0 bases, with 14 bases spanning the gap. CDR3: CASSPSTGYQETQYF. The CDR3 region has the DNA TGCGCCAGCAGTCCGTCGACAGGCTACCAAGAGACCCAGTACTTC.

The chain carries TRBV7-9 and TRBJ2-2; tentative D call: TRBD1 (7 bases). The CDR3 is 20 amino acids. Germline V lookup: CDR1 SEHNR, CDR2 FQNEAQ (reference sequence). V gave up 0 bases and J gave up 0 bases, with 20 bases separating them. The CDR3 DNA reads TGTGCCAGCAGCTTAGCTCGGGCAGGGGGGAAGTTCACGAACACCGGGGAGCTGTTTTTT. This codes for CASSLARAGGKFTNTGELFF.

The table lists this clonotype with a few counts. The chain joins TRBV5-5 to TRBJ2-2, with D possibly matching TRBD1 (6 bases). Germline CDR1 and CDR2: SGHKS and YYEKEE (reference sequence). V was pared by 2 bases and J by 7 bases, with 9 bases between. This CDR3 region has 13 residues. CDR3 in amino acids: CASSFRGNGELFF. Here the CDR3 DNA reads TGTGCCAGCAGCTTCAGGGGAAACGGGGAGCTGTTTTTT.

This clonotype was observed many times. The chain links TRBV19 to TRBJ2-2, with 11 bases fitting TRBD1. The V gene end was trimmed by 7 bases and the J gene end by 3 bases; junction bases not matched to a gene: 1. CDR3 length: 14 amino acids. Germline V gene sequence: CDR1 LNHDA, CDR2 SQIVND (reference sequence). The CDR3 DNA is TGTGCCAGTAAGGGACAGGGGGACACCGGGGAGCTGTTTTTT. It is translated as CASKGQGDTGELFF. The whole variable domain, filled in from reference TRBV19 and TRBJ2-2, reads DGGITQSPKYLFRKEGQNVTLSCEQNLNHDAMYWYRQDPGQGLRLIYYSQIVNDFQKGDIAEGYSVSREKKESFPLTVTSAQKNPTAFYLCASKGQGDTGELFFGEGSRLTVL.